The subject of this entry is one T cell receptor (beta chain). Original data processing: Reference gene primer amplification yielded estimated nucleated cell counts. The repertoire was sequenced with immunoSEQ multiplex PCR; TCRdb's copy has only in-frame clones and lacks some. That table is the source of V, J and clone size, and D and trimming were worked out from the DNA. The repertoire holds around 200,000 clones, about 86% seen once, with approximately 11% in the top ten. This entry belongs to a study of blood T cell repertoires in COVID-19. Study details: Both acute and convalescent COVID-19 samples were obtained from the United States, Italy and Spain. PBMCs, B-cell-depleted T cells, or T cells were the source of the cDNA or gDNA that made up the material.

Those enrolled in Seattle joined during active infection and were followed longitudinally afterward. J was trimmed by 6 bases and V by 3 bases; bases with no gene match: 4. From germline, CDR1 is MNHEY and CDR2 SVGEGT. The CDR3 loop spans 14 amino acids. The sequencing input was peripheral blood. The TCR sequence derives from a woman aged 60 to 75 with COVID-19, enrolled during active disease. The chain joins TRBV6-2 or TRBV6-3 to TRBJ2-1; 8 nucleotides line up with TRBD2. In DNA form, the CDR3 reads TGTGCCAGCAGTTATGGGCTAGCGGGCAATGAGCAGTTCTTC. This translates into CASSYGLAGNEQFF.